This passage covers 3 T cell receptor beta chains from one sample sequenced in a study of blood T cells in healthy people across ages. A second PCR, run for about 6 to 11 cycles, used a sample-barcoded 5' primer plus a J-beta primer mix. Using its own MiXCR run on the 5' RACE reads, TCRdb lists one record per CDR3 protein. The sample lists around 2 million distinct CDR3 sequences; around 42% were seen once. Sequencing used blood. The receptors stem from a human donor in good health.

The chain combines TRBV6-2 or TRBV6-3 with TRBJ2-1, with a possible D match to TRBD2 (6 bases). Germline V gene data show CDR1 as MNHEY and CDR2 as SVGEGT. The V end lost 5 bases, the J end lost 4 bases, and 15 bases lay between the germline ends. The CDR3 runs to 15 residues. CDR3 residues: CASSTLAPSYNEQFF. CDR3 nucleotide sequence: TGTGCCAGCAGTACACTAGCCCCCAGTTACAATGAGCAGTTCTTC.

This clonotype has a handful of counts. The chain couples TRBV28 to TRBJ1-1; a possible D gene is TRBD1 (6 bases). The CDR3 sequence is 12 residues long. Germline V gene sequence: CDR1 MDHEN, CDR2 SYDVKM. V lost 5 bases to trimming and J lost 10 bases, with 14 bases between them. The CDR3 region is CASSRGPLTAFF. CDR3 coding DNA: TGTGCCAGCAGTCGGGGGCCTTTGACAGCTTTCTTT.

This clonotype showed up just a few times. The CDR3 is CASSLAVWGTEDTQYF. DNA for the CDR3: TGCGCCAGCAGCTTGGCCGTCTGGGGGACCGAAGATACGCAGTATTTT. V usage is TRBV5-1 and J usage is TRBJ2-3; D may match TRBD1 or TRBD2 (5 bases each). Trimming took 0 bases from V and 5 from J, leaving 16 bases between them. The germline V gene encodes CDR1 SGHRS and CDR2 YFSETQ. CDR3 length: 16 residues.